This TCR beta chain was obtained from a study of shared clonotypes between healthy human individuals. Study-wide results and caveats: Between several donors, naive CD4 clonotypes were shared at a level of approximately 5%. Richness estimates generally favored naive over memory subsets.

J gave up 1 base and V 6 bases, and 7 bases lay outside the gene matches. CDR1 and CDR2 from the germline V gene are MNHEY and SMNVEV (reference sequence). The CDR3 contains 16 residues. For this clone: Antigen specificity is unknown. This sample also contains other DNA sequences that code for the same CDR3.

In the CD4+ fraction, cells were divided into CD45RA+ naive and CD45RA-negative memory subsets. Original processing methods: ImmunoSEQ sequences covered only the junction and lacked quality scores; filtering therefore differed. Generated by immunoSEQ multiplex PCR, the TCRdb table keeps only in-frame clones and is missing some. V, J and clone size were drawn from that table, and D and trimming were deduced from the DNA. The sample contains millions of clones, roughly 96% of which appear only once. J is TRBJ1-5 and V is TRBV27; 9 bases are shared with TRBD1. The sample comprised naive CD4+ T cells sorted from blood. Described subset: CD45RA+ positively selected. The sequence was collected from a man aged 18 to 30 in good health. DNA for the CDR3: TGTGCCAGCAGCCCTGGGACAGGGAAAAGCAATCAGCCCCAGCATTTT. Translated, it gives CASSPGTGKSNQPQHF.